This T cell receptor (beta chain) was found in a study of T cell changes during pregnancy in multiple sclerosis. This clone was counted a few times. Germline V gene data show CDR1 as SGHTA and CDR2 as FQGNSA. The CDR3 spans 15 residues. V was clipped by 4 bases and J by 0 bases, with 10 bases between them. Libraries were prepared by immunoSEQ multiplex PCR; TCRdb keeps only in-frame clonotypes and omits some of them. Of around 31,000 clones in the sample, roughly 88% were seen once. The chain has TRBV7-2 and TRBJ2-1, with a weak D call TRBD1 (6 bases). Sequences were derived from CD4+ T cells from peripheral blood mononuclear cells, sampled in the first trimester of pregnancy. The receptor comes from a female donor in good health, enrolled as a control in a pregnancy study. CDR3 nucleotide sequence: TGTGCCAGCAGCTCGAAACAGGGCTCCTACAATGAGCAGTTCTTC. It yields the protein CASSSKQGSYNEQFF.